This is a list of T cell receptor beta chains from one sample in a study of cytomegalovirus exposure and HLA in healthy donors. Libraries were prepared by immunoSEQ multiplex PCR; TCRdb keeps only in-frame clonotypes and omits some of them. Among roughly 290,000 clones listed, about 80% were seen once. The material sequenced was PBMCs. The source of these receptors is a girl aged 2-9 years in good health and CMV-seronegative. The CDR3 runs from the conserved cysteine through the conserved F or W. The D gene is left open where the match is weak. Rows may omit the clone size; those that give it use once, few, many or a size class.

size,D,V,J,DNA,CDR3
-,-,TRBV6-5,TRBJ1-2,TGTGCCAGCAGTTACTCCTCGTCCCGCGGAAGCTATGGCTACACCTTC,CASSYSSSRGSYGYTF
-,TRBD1,TRBV27,TRBJ1-4,TGTGCCAGCAGTCCCCGACTCAGGGGGCGTCGGGAAAAACTGTTTTTT,CASSPRLRGRREKLFF
-,TRBD1,TRBV6-1,TRBJ2-3,TGTGCCAGCAGTCCCCCGGACAGGGCCCATACGCAGTATTTT,CASSPPDRAHTQYF
-,-,TRBV25-1,TRBJ2-5,TGTGCCAGGACCCAATCAGGATCCCAAGAGACCCAGTACTTC,CARTQSGSQETQYF
-,-,TRBV9,TRBJ2-1,TGTGCCAGCAGCCCCTACGGGGTGAGGAATGAGCAGTTCTTC,CASSPYGVRNEQFF
once,TRBD1,TRBV4-2,TRBJ1-5,TGTGCCAGCAGGCATAGAACAGGGGTTGCGGGCTATAGCAATCAGCCCCAGCATTTT,CASRHRTGVAGYSNQPQHF
-,-,TRBV7-9,TRBJ1-4,TGTGCCAGCAGCAATACGCAGGGTTCGACTAATGAAAAACTGTTTTTT,CASSNTQGSTNEKLFF
few,TRBD1,TRBV7-9,TRBJ1-1,TGTGCCAGCAGAGTGAGAACAGGGGGAAGTGATACTGAAGCTTTCTTT,CASRVRTGGSDTEAFF
few,TRBD1,TRBV7-9,TRBJ1-5,TGTGCCAGCAGCTACGAAGGACAGGGGCCCTTAACTAATCAGCCCCAGCATTTT,CASSYEGQGPLTNQPQHF
-,TRBD2,TRBV6-5,TRBJ2-3,TGTGCCAGCAGTGGGACTAGCGTGGATACGCAGTATTTT,CASSGTSVDTQYF
-,-,TRBV28,TRBJ1-2,-,CASSSSDRDGYTF
-,TRBD2,TRBV30,TRBJ2-4,TGTGCCTGGAGCGGGGGGACTAGCGGGGGGTCCAAAAACATTCAGTACTTC,CAWSGGTSGGSKNIQYF